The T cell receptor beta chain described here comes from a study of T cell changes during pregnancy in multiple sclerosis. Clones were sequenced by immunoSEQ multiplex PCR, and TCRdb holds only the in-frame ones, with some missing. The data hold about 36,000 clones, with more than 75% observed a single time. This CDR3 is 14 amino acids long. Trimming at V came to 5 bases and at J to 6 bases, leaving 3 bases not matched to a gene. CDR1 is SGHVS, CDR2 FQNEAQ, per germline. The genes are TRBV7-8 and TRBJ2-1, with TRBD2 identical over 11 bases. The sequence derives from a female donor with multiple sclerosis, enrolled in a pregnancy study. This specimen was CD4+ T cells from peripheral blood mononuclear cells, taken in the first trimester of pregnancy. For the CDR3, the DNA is TGTGCCAGCAGCCCTCTAGCGGGAGGCAATGAGCAGTTCTTC. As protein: CASSPLAGGNEQFF.